This is a list of T cell receptor beta chains from one sample in a study of cytomegalovirus exposure and HLA in healthy donors. Using immunoSEQ multiplex PCR, the repertoire was profiled, and TCRdb retains in-frame clones only, with some absent. The table has some 45,000 clones, approximately 93% seen once; the top ten hold 7.8%. The sequenced material came from PBMCs. All receptors derive from a woman in her late teens or twenties in good health and CMV-seropositive. Both conserved end residues are part of each CDR3. The order of the fields is clone size, V gene, J gene, D gene, CDR3 DNA, CDR3 protein. The D gene is left open where the match is weak. Size tells how often a clone was seen (once, few, many) or the class of an expanded clone, and some rows leave it out.

clone size: NA; V gene: TRBV6-5; J gene: TRBJ2-7; D gene: NA; CDR3 DNA: TGTGCCAGCAGTTACCTGAGTTTAGACTACGAGCAGTACTTC; CDR3 protein: CASSYLSLDYEQYF
clone size: NA; V gene: TRBV9; J gene: TRBJ2-3; D gene: NA; CDR3 DNA: TGTGCCAGCAGCCCAGTAGCGGCCAGCACAGATACGCAGTATTTT; CDR3 protein: CASSPVAASTDTQYF
clone size: NA; V gene: TRBV7-9; J gene: TRBJ1-3; D gene: NA; CDR3 DNA: TGTGCCTGCAGGGACTACTCTGGAAACACCATATATTTT; CDR3 protein: CACRDYSGNTIYF
clone size: NA; V gene: TRBV7-2; J gene: TRBJ2-7; D gene: NA; CDR3 DNA: TGTGCCAGCAGCTCCCCGAAGGCAGGGTGGTTCGAGCAGTACTTC; CDR3 protein: CASSSPKAGWFEQYF
clone size: NA; V gene: TRBV15; J gene: TRBJ2-5; D gene: TRBD2; CDR3 DNA: TGTGCCACCAGCCCAACTAGCGGGAGGCAAGAGACCCAGTACTTC; CDR3 protein: CATSPTSGRQETQYF
clone size: NA; V gene: TRBV7-3; J gene: TRBJ2-1; D gene: NA; CDR3 DNA: TGTGCCAGCAGCTTAACCGGCTACAATGAGCAGTTCTTC; CDR3 protein: CASSLTGYNEQFF
clone size: NA; V gene: TRBV27; J gene: TRBJ1-1; D gene: NA; CDR3 DNA: TGTGCCAGCAGAAGAGCGGGTGGCACTGAAGCTTTCTTT; CDR3 protein: CASRRAGGTEAFF
clone size: NA; V gene: TRBV7-7; J gene: TRBJ2-1; D gene: TRBD1; CDR3 DNA: TGTGCTAGCAGCGCCTTACTGGGACAGGGGATCTACAATGAGCAGTTCTTC; CDR3 protein: CASSALLGQGIYNEQFF
clone size: NA; V gene: TRBV30; J gene: TRBJ2-7; D gene: TRBD1; CDR3 DNA: TGTGCCTGGACAAGACAGGGGGCGATCTACGAGCAGTACTTC; CDR3 protein: CAWTRQGAIYEQYF
clone size: NA; V gene: TRBV5-1; J gene: TRBJ2-2; D gene: NA; CDR3 DNA: TGCGCCAGCAGCTTGTCAGGGCTCACCGGGGAGCTGTTTTTT; CDR3 protein: CASSLSGLTGELFF
clone size: once; V gene: TRBV5-1; J gene: TRBJ1-1; D gene: NA; CDR3 DNA: TGCGCCAGCAGCTTGACAGGGCGGGTGAACACTGAAGCTTTCTTT; CDR3 protein: CASSLTGRVNTEAFF
clone size: NA; V gene: TRBV30; J gene: TRBJ2-1; D gene: TRBD1; CDR3 DNA: TGTGCCTGGAGTGCCCGTGGGCGCAGGGGGCGCCTCAATGAGCAGTTCTTC; CDR3 protein: CAWSARGRRGRLNEQFF
clone size: NA; V gene: TRBV12-5; J gene: TRBJ1-5; D gene: TRBD1; CDR3 DNA: TGTGCTAGTGGTTTGGGACGCCAGGGGGCTGGCAATCAGCCCCAGCATTTT; CDR3 protein: CASGLGRQGAGNQPQHF
clone size: NA; V gene: TRBV7-3; J gene: TRBJ1-1; D gene: TRBD1; CDR3 DNA: TGTGCCAGCAGCTTACAGGGGGTAGGGAACACTGAAGCTTTCTTT; CDR3 protein: CASSLQGVGNTEAFF
clone size: NA; V gene: TRBV5-4; J gene: TRBJ2-1; D gene: TRBD2; CDR3 DNA: TGTGCCAGCAGCTCCTTAGCGGGCCCCTCCTACAATGAGCAGTTCTTC; CDR3 protein: CASSSLAGPSYNEQFF
clone size: once; V gene: TRBV7-8; J gene: TRBJ1-2; D gene: TRBD1; CDR3 DNA: TGTGCCAGCAGCTCTACCCCCGGGACAGTTTTTGGCTACACCTTC; CDR3 protein: CASSSTPGTVFGYTF
clone size: NA; V gene: TRBV6-5; J gene: TRBJ1-2; D gene: NA; CDR3 DNA: TGTGCCAGCAGTTACGGGCAGGGGATAGGCTATGGCTACACCTTC; CDR3 protein: CASSYGQGIGYGYTF
clone size: once; V gene: TRBV7-2; J gene: TRBJ2-7; D gene: NA; CDR3 DNA: TGTGCCAGCAGCTTCGCCCCTACCCCGGGCTACGAGCAGTACTTC; CDR3 protein: CASSFAPTPGYEQYF
clone size: NA; V gene: TRBV19; J gene: TRBJ2-7; D gene: NA; CDR3 DNA: TGTGCCAGTAGTATAGGGACTGCGACCTACGAGCAGTACTTC; CDR3 protein: CASSIGTATYEQYF
clone size: NA; V gene: TRBV4-3; J gene: TRBJ2-7; D gene: TRBD1; CDR3 DNA: TGCGCCAGCAGCCAAGATCACCCGACAGGGGCTCCCTACGAGCAGTACTTC; CDR3 protein: CASSQDHPTGAPYEQYF
clone size: NA; V gene: TRBV27; J gene: TRBJ2-7; D gene: TRBD2; CDR3 DNA: TGTGCCAGCACCCCGGGACTACCTTTCGAGGGATACGAGCAGTACTTC; CDR3 protein: CASTPGLPFEGYEQYF
clone size: NA; V gene: TRBV28; J gene: TRBJ2-1; D gene: TRBD1; CDR3 DNA: TGTGCCAGCACCCTACCCGGGACAGGGGGGGATGAGCAGTTCTTC; CDR3 protein: CASTLPGTGGDEQFF
clone size: NA; V gene: TRBV7-3; J gene: TRBJ2-7; D gene: NA; CDR3 DNA: TGTGCCAGCAGCTTAAACCCAACCGGCGAGCAGTACTTC; CDR3 protein: CASSLNPTGEQYF
clone size: NA; V gene: TRBV28; J gene: TRBJ2-7; D gene: TRBD1; CDR3 DNA: TGTGCCAGCAGTTTAGCGGGACAGGGACTCCACGAGCAGTACTTC; CDR3 protein: CASSLAGQGLHEQYF
clone size: once; V gene: TRBV6-5; J gene: TRBJ2-5; D gene: NA; CDR3 DNA: TGTGCCAGCAGTTACGGCAGGTTAGAGACCCAGTACTTC; CDR3 protein: CASSYGRLETQYF
clone size: NA; V gene: TRBV7-3; J gene: TRBJ2-3; D gene: TRBD2; CDR3 DNA: TGTGCCAGCAGCTCCCTCACTAGCGTCCCCACAGATACGCAGTATTTT; CDR3 protein: CASSSLTSVPTDTQYF
clone size: NA; V gene: TRBV29-1; J gene: TRBJ2-7; D gene: NA; CDR3 DNA: TGCAGCATTCTCTCCCGCGGGACCCCCTACGAGCAGTACTTC; CDR3 protein: CSILSRGTPYEQYF
clone size: NA; V gene: TRBV7-2; J gene: TRBJ2-2; D gene: NA; CDR3 DNA: TGTGCCAGCAGCTTGGGACACCTCACCGGGGAGCTGTTTTTT; CDR3 protein: CASSLGHLTGELFF
clone size: NA; V gene: TRBV30; J gene: TRBJ1-1; D gene: TRBD1; CDR3 DNA: TGTGCCTGGGGTCCACAGGGGATGCAGGGCACTGAAGCTTTCTTT; CDR3 protein: CAWGPQGMQGTEAFF
clone size: NA; V gene: TRBV19; J gene: TRBJ2-3; D gene: TRBD1; CDR3 DNA: TGTGCCAGTAGTCGGACAGGGGGTTTTAGAGATACGCAGTATTTT; CDR3 protein: CASSRTGGFRDTQYF
clone size: NA; V gene: TRBV4-3; J gene: TRBJ2-7; D gene: NA; CDR3 DNA: TGCGCCAGCAGCCAAGATCGAGGCTACGAGCAGTACTTC; CDR3 protein: CASSQDRGYEQYF
clone size: NA; V gene: TRBV30; J gene: TRBJ2-1; D gene: TRBD2; CDR3 DNA: TGTGCCTGGAGTGTACTACCTATGACTAGCGGGATATACAATGAGCAGTTCTTC; CDR3 protein: CAWSVLPMTSGIYNEQFF
clone size: NA; V gene: TRBV28; J gene: TRBJ1-1; D gene: NA; CDR3 DNA: TGTGCCAGCAAGAGGAACACTGAAGCTTTCTTT; CDR3 protein: CASKRNTEAFF
clone size: NA; V gene: TRBV29-1; J gene: TRBJ2-5; D gene: NA; CDR3 DNA: TGCAGCGTTGGACAGCAAGAGACCCAGTACTTC; CDR3 protein: CSVGQQETQYF
clone size: NA; V gene: TRBV5-1; J gene: TRBJ2-1; D gene: TRBD2; CDR3 DNA: TGCGCCAGCAGCCCCGGGTGGGACTACCTCTCCTACAATGAGCAGTTCTTC; CDR3 protein: CASSPGWDYLSYNEQFF
clone size: NA; V gene: TRBV7-9; J gene: TRBJ2-7; D gene: TRBD1; CDR3 DNA: TGTGCCAGCAGCCCCGATGGACAGGGGGCTCAAGAGCAGTACTTC; CDR3 protein: CASSPDGQGAQEQYF
clone size: NA; V gene: TRBV28; J gene: TRBJ2-5; D gene: NA; CDR3 DNA: TGTGCCAGCAGTTTGGCAGGGCTCCAAGAGACCCAGTACTTC; CDR3 protein: CASSLAGLQETQYF
clone size: once; V gene: TRBV28; J gene: TRBJ2-1; D gene: TRBD2; CDR3 DNA: TGTGCCAGCAGTTTAAGCGGGGCCTACAATGAGCAGTTCTTC; CDR3 protein: CASSLSGAYNEQFF
clone size: once; V gene: TRBV27; J gene: TRBJ1-6; D gene: NA; CDR3 DNA: TGTGCCAGCAGTTTATTTGAAGCTGATTCACCCCTCCACTTT; CDR3 protein: CASSLFEADSPLHF
clone size: NA; V gene: TRBV11-2; J gene: TRBJ2-7; D gene: TRBD1; CDR3 DNA: TGTGCCAGCAGCTTAGGAGGGACAGGGATCGAGCAGTACTTC; CDR3 protein: CASSLGGTGIEQYF
clone size: few; V gene: TRBV6-4; J gene: TRBJ2-2; D gene: TRBD2; CDR3 DNA: TGTGCCAGCAGTGACGGAACCGAGCGGGAGGGAAGCGGGGAGCTGTTTTTT; CDR3 protein: CASSDGTEREGSGELFF
clone size: NA; V gene: TRBV2; J gene: TRBJ1-1; D gene: TRBD1; CDR3 DNA: TGTGCCAGCAGTGTTGTAGGGGGCTTCGGGGGTACTGAAGCTTTCTTT; CDR3 protein: CASSVVGGFGGTEAFF
clone size: NA; V gene: TRBV10-3; J gene: TRBJ2-7; D gene: NA; CDR3 DNA: TGTGCCATCAGTGAGTCGTCTAGCTCAGGCTACGAGCAGTACTTC; CDR3 protein: CAISESSSSGYEQYF
clone size: NA; V gene: TRBV15; J gene: TRBJ1-1; D gene: NA; CDR3 DNA: TGTGCCACCAGCAGAGAGTATAGGGGCACTGAAGCTTTCTTT; CDR3 protein: CATSREYRGTEAFF
clone size: NA; V gene: TRBV29-1; J gene: TRBJ2-7; D gene: TRBD2; CDR3 DNA: TGCAGCGTTGGGCTTCTAGCGGGAGCCTACGAGCAGTACTTC; CDR3 protein: CSVGLLAGAYEQYF
clone size: NA; V gene: TRBV4-2; J gene: TRBJ2-5; D gene: NA; CDR3 DNA: TGTGCCAGCAGCCAAGCGTCAGGGGATCAAGAGACCCAGTACTTC; CDR3 protein: CASSQASGDQETQYF
clone size: NA; V gene: TRBV9; J gene: TRBJ2-7; D gene: TRBD1; CDR3 DNA: TGTGCCAGCAGCGTAGGGACAGGGAGCTCCTACGAGCAGTACTTC; CDR3 protein: CASSVGTGSSYEQYF
clone size: NA; V gene: TRBV6-1; J gene: TRBJ2-7; D gene: TRBD2; CDR3 DNA: TGTGCCAGCAGTGAAAGGGCCCAGGGACTAGCGGGAGGGCCAATCTACGAGCAGTACTTC; CDR3 protein: CASSERAQGLAGGPIYEQYF
clone size: NA; V gene: TRBV4-1; J gene: TRBJ2-3; D gene: TRBD2; CDR3 DNA: TGCGCCAGCAGCCAGCGACTAGCGGGAGACCCCGATACGCAGTATTTT; CDR3 protein: CASSQRLAGDPDTQYF
clone size: once; V gene: TRBV2; J gene: TRBJ2-3; D gene: TRBD2; CDR3 DNA: TGTGCCAGCAGCAGACTAGCGGAACGCACAGATACGCAGTATTTT; CDR3 protein: CASSRLAERTDTQYF